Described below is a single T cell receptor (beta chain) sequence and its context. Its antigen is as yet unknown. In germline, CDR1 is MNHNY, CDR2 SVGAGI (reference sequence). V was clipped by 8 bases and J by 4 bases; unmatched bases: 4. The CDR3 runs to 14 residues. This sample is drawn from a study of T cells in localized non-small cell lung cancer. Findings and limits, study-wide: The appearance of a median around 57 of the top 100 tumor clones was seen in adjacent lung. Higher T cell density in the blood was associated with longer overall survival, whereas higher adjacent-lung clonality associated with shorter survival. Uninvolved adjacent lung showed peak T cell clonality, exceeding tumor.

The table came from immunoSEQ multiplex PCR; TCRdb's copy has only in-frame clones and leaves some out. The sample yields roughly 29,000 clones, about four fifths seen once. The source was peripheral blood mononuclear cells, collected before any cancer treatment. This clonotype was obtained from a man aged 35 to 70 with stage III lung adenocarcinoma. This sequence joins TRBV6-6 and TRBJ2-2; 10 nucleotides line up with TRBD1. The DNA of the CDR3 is TGTGCCAGCCTCGGGACAGGGGCCACCGGGGAGCTGTTTTTT. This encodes CASLGTGATGELFF.